These 32 T cell receptor beta chains were sequenced from one sample in a study of shared clonotypes between healthy human individuals. Method: immunoSEQ multiplex PCR; TCRdb's copy keeps in-frame clones and lacks some. In the table there are 2.3 million or so clones, about 92% of which are singletons. The specimen was naive CD4+ T cells from PBMCs. Subset: CD45RA+ positively selected. The receptors come from a man aged 18 to 29 in good health. Some clones in this sample may be carry-over from other donors' samples.

To note about this clone: A much larger clone sits a single nucleotide away, making a read error possible. The sample contains more than one DNA sequence encoding this CDR3. The CDR3 bases are TGTGCCAGCAGCTTAAGGGGGAACACTGAAGCTTTCTTT. Translated: CASSLRGNTEAFF. The chain has TRBV7-2 and TRBJ1-1, with a possible D match to TRBD1 (5 bases). V gave up 2 bases and J gave up 1 base, with 5 bases separating them. Germline assignment: CDR1 SGHTA and CDR2 FQGNSA. The CDR3 consists of 13 residues.

Regarding this clone: The same CDR3 can be traced to other DNA sequences in this sample. J is TRBJ2-7 and V is TRBV5-1; 9 nucleotides match TRBD2. Germline V gene data show CDR1 as SGHRS and CDR2 as YFSETQ. There are 14 residues in the CDR3. V was clipped by 4 bases and J by 4 bases; unmatched bases: 6. In DNA form, the CDR3 reads TGCGCCAGCAGCGTTACTAGCGGGTCTTACGAGCAGTACTTC. This encodes CASSVTSGSYEQYF.

V gene TRBV5-8 combines with J gene TRBJ1-5; D unclear. With 2 bases removed from V and 1 base from J, the gap between germline ends came to 10 bases. The germline CDR1 and CDR2 sequences are SGHTS and YDEGEE. The CDR3 contains 15 residues. The CDR3 DNA sequence: TGTGCCAGCAGCTTCGGACGGGTGAGCAATCAGCCCCAGCATTTT. This encodes CASSFGRVSNQPQHF.

The chain uses TRBV28 and TRBJ1-5, with 7 bases identical to TRBD1. Germline V gene sequence: CDR1 MDHEN, CDR2 SYDVKM. V gave up 7 bases and J gave up 6 bases; unmatched junction bases: 12. The CDR3 runs to 15 residues. Here the CDR3 DNA reads TGTGCCAGCACTCGAGCAGGGGGAGGGATTCAGCCCCAGCATTTT. Encoded protein: CASTRAGGGIQPQHF.

A remark on this clone: The sample carries other DNA sequences with the same CDR3. This chain connects TRBV19 to TRBJ1-2, with a possible D match to TRBD1 (6 bases). V was trimmed by 4 bases and J by 1 base, leaving 7 bases between them. CDR3 length: 13 residues. Germline assignment: CDR1 LNHDA and CDR2 SQIVND (reference sequence). The CDR3 nucleotides read TGTGCCAGTAGTAACAGGGTTAACTATGGCTACACCTTC. Translation gives CASSNRVNYGYTF.

The chain couples TRBV20-1 to TRBJ1-5; 10 bases match TRBD1. The germline CDR1 and CDR2 sequences are DFQATT and SNEGSKA (reference sequence). This CDR3 is built from 11 residues. Losses at the gene ends were 6 bases for V and 12 bases for J; bases not matched to a gene: 5. The CDR3 nucleotides are TGCAGTGCCAACCGGGACAGGGGCCAGCATTTT. Translation gives CSANRDRGQHF.

The chain couples TRBV10-3 to TRBJ2-1; D unresolved. V was trimmed by 5 bases and J by 6 bases, leaving 8 bases between them. The CDR3 runs to 12 residues. Per the germline V gene, CDR1 is ENHRY and CDR2 is SYGVKD. CDR3 loop: CAISITGNEQFF. The CDR3 DNA reads as TGTGCCATCAGTATTACCGGCAATGAGCAGTTCTTC.

The chain combines TRBV28 with TRBJ2-5; either TRBD1 or TRBD2 may supply D (6 bases each). Trimming took off 6 bases at V and 5 bases at J, with 19 bases between the two ends. Germline V gene data show CDR1 as MDHEN and CDR2 as SYDVKM. The CDR3 has 15 amino acids. CDR3 DNA: TGTGCCAGCAGGCGTTTTGGTGGGGGGCAGGAGACCCAGTACTTC. It is translated as CASRRFGGGQETQYF.

V and J are TRBV28 and TRBJ2-5; possible D gene TRBD1, 6 bases. CDR3 size: 14 residues. Trimming cost V 5 bases and J 5 bases, with 15 bases left between them. Germline-derived CDR1 and CDR2 are MDHEN and SYDVKM. The CDR3 nucleotides are TGTGCCAGCAGTCTAGGACAGACCGGGGAGACCCAGTACTTC. Translation: CASSLGQTGETQYF.

The V gene is TRBV14, the J gene TRBJ2-2; tentative D call: TRBD1 (6 bases). Germline CDR1 is SGHDN and CDR2 is FVKESK. V gave up 4 bases and J gave up 0 bases, with 12 bases separating them. This CDR3 comprises 16 residues. The CDR3 loop reads CASSLPGQTNTGELFF. In DNA, the CDR3 is TGTGCCAGCAGCCTACCGGGACAAACGAACACCGGGGAGCTGTTTTTT.

This sequence joins TRBV6-5 and TRBJ1-2, with unresolved D. Germline V lookup: CDR1 MNHEY, CDR2 SVGAGI. The CDR3 length is 15 residues. The V end lost 0 bases, the J end lost 2 bases, and 10 bases lay between the germline ends. Here the CDR3 DNA reads TGTGCCAGCAGTTACTCGACCAGGACCAACTATGGCTACACCTTC. It yields the protein CASSYSTRTNYGYTF.

This rearrangement joins TRBV9 to TRBJ2-3, with TRBD1 as a possible D gene (5 bases). The V and J ends lost 0 bases and 4 bases respectively, with 12 bases between them. CDR1 SGDLS and CDR2 YYNGEE come from the germline V gene. The CDR3 loop spans 15 amino acids. The CDR3 loop is CASSVVPGLADTQYF. The CDR3 nucleotides read TGTGCCAGCAGCGTAGTTCCAGGGCTCGCAGATACGCAGTATTTT.

Comments on this clone: Compared with germline, one end of the junction differs, possibly owing to a read error. The J gene is TRBJ2-3, the V gene TRBV7-9, with 9 bases lining up with TRBD2. Germline CDR1 SEHNR, CDR2 FQNEAQ (reference sequence). CDR3 length: 14 residues. CDR3 residues: CASRLAGGTDTQYF. In nucleotides, the CDR3 is TGTGCCAGCAGGTTAGCGGGAGGCACAGATACGCAGTATTTT.

The gene calls are TRBV6-5 and TRBJ2-1; maybe TRBD2 (6 bases). Germline CDR1 MNHEY, CDR2 SVGAGI. V lost 2 bases and J lost 8, with 13 bases in between. The CDR3 spans 14 residues. CDR3 in amino acids: CASSYKLARHEQFF. For the CDR3, the DNA is TGTGCCAGCAGTTACAAGCTAGCGAGGCATGAGCAGTTCTTC.

J is TRBJ2-1 and V is TRBV28, with no clear D. CDR1 MDHEN and CDR2 SYDVKM come from the germline V gene. V was pared by 5 bases and J by 4 bases, with 6 bases between. The CDR3 contains 12 residues. In nucleotides, the CDR3 is TGTGCCAGCAGTAAGAATTACAATGAGCAGTTCTTC. This translates into CASSKNYNEQFF. Full variable domain (missing parts from reference TRBV28 and TRBJ2-1): DVKVTQSSRYLVKRTGEKVFLECVQDMDHENMFWYRQDPGLGLRLIYFSYDVKMKEKGDIPEGYSVSREKKERFSLILESASTNQTSMYLCASSKNYNEQFFGPGTRLTVL.

V is TRBV5-1 and J is TRBJ1-6, with D unclear. Germline values: CDR1 SGHRS, CDR2 YFSETQ. Trimming shortened V by 0 bases and J by 8 bases, and 12 bases separated the two germline ends. The CDR3 runs 15 residues. The CDR3 DNA sequence: TGCGCCAGCAGCTTGGTTCTTGCTGGGGATTCACCCCTCCACTTT. This codes for CASSLVLAGDSPLHF.

This clone was seen once. At one boundary the junction diverges from the germline segment, which might be a read error. The chain couples TRBV28 to TRBJ2-1; TRBD2 might be the D (6 bases). CDR1 is MDHEN and CDR2 is SYDVKM in the germline V gene. CDR3 length: 11 residues. DNA of the CDR3: TGTGCCAGCAGTAGTACGGGAGTGGTGGTCTTC. Protein product: CASSSTGVVVF.

Points on this clone: Other DNA sequences in this specimen translate into the identical CDR3. The CDR3 bases are TGTGCCAGCAGCTTAGGGCTAGCGGGAGCATACGAGCAGTACTTC. Protein product: CASSLGLAGAYEQYF. The rearrangement links TRBV7-2 to TRBJ2-7, with 10 nucleotides matching TRBD2. V was pared by 1 base and J by 4 bases, with 4 bases of the junction left unmatched. CDR1 is SGHTA, CDR2 FQGNSA, per germline. This CDR3 is 15 amino acids long.

The chain couples TRBV5-1 to TRBJ2-7, with TRBD2 identical over 10 bases. From germline, CDR1 is SGHRS and CDR2 YFSETQ. The CDR3 is 14 residues long. The trim removed 0 bases at V and 6 bases at J, leaving 3 bases unmatched. Here the CDR3 DNA reads TGCGCCAGCAGCTTGGCTAGCGGGAGCGGCGAGCAGTACTTC. It specifies CASSLASGSGEQYF.

This sequence joins TRBV7-3 and TRBJ2-2, with D uncertain. The CDR3 is 16 residues long. The V gene lost 5 bases and the J gene lost 0 bases, with 13 bases spanning the gap. CDR1 SGHTA and CDR2 FQGTGA come from the germline V gene. CDR3 nucleotides: TGTGCCAGCAGCCGCCAACCGACGGCGAACACCGGGGAGCTGTTTTTT. The encoded protein is CASSRQPTANTGELFF.

The chain links TRBV29-1 to TRBJ2-7, with 12 bases identical to TRBD2. Germline CDR1 is SQVTM and CDR2 is ANQGSEA. With 6 bases clipped from V and 0 bases from J, the junction kept 6 bases outside the gene matches. The CDR3 contains 15 residues. CDR3 DNA: TGCAGCGTCCTAGGACTAGCGGGGATCTCCTACGAGCAGTACTTC. Translated: CSVLGLAGISYEQYF.

The genes are TRBV5-1 and TRBJ2-1, with 11 bases that match TRBD2. The ends lost 5 bases at V and 4 bases at J; junction bases unmatched: 8. CDR3 length equals 16 residues. CDR1 and CDR2 (germline): SGHRS, YFSETQ. Written as DNA, the CDR3 is TGCGCCAGCAGTGATGGCCGACTAGCGGGGTACAATGAGCAGTTCTTC. Amino acid sequence: CASSDGRLAGYNEQFF.

This sequence joins TRBV6-6 and TRBJ1-4, with D possibly TRBD1 on 6 matching bases. CDR3 length: 11 residues. Germline lookup yields CDR1 MNHNY and CDR2 SVGAGI (reference sequence). Trimming pared 11 bases from V and 7 bases from J, leaving 11 bases between. The CDR3 reads CAARGSEKLFF. The CDR3 region has the DNA TGTGCCGCCAGGGGTAGTGAAAAACTGTTTTTT.

This clone has just a few counts. The rearrangement links TRBV5-6 to TRBJ1-2, with unresolved D. In germline, CDR1 is SGHDT, CDR2 YYEEEE. V lost 2 bases and J 5 bases, leaving 13 bases between the germline ends. This CDR3 region has 14 residues. CDR3 sequence reads: CASSLGRSTYGYTF. Here the CDR3 DNA reads TGTGCCAGCAGCTTAGGCAGGTCTACGTATGGCTACACCTTC.

V and J are TRBV5-4 and TRBJ2-7; 10 bases fit TRBD1. There are 15 residues in the CDR3. Germline V gene lookup returns CDR1 SGHNT and CDR2 YYREEE (reference sequence). With 4 bases clipped from V and 3 bases from J, the junction kept 7 bases outside the gene matches. The CDR3 reads CASSPGTGAVYEQYF. CDR3 coding DNA: TGTGCCAGCAGCCCGGGGACAGGGGCTGTCTACGAGCAGTACTTC.

The gene calls are TRBV5-4 and TRBJ2-2; TRBD1 matches 8 bases. V lost 6 bases and J lost 1; bases outside the gene matches: 5. The CDR3 loop spans 15 amino acids. CDR1 and CDR2 from the germline V gene are SGHNT and YYREEE (reference sequence). CDR3 region: CASNSGGGNTGELFF. The CDR3, as DNA: TGTGCCAGCAATTCAGGGGGCGGGAACACCGGGGAGCTGTTTTTT.

This clone was seen only once. The V call is TRBV4-2, the J call TRBJ2-2; D possibly corresponds to TRBD1 (6 bases). The V end lost 2 bases, the J end lost 2 bases, and 9 bases lay between the germline ends. CDR3 length: 15 amino acids. Looked up from germline, CDR1 is LGHNA and CDR2 is YNFKEQ. The CDR3 spells CASSQWGHNTGELFF. The CDR3 DNA sequence: TGTGCCAGCAGCCAATGGGGACACAACACCGGGGAGCTGTTTTTT.

The J gene is TRBJ2-2, the V gene TRBV11-3, with 9 positions matching TRBD1. Unmatched junction bases numbered 8, after V lost 5 bases and J lost 7 bases. Germline CDR1 is SGHNT and CDR2 is YENEEA. CDR3 length: 15 residues. This CDR3 reads CASSQMGQGLGELFF. As DNA, the CDR3 is TGTGCCAGCAGCCAGATGGGACAGGGACTCGGGGAGCTGTTTTTT.

The chain carries TRBV11-1 and TRBJ2-5, with 8 bases fitting TRBD1. This CDR3 region has 14 residues. Looked up from germline, CDR1 is SGHAT and CDR2 is FQDESV (reference sequence). Trimming removed 5 bases from V and 5 bases from J; junction bases left unmatched: 7. This CDR3 reads CASSPRTGRETQYF. CDR3 nucleotides: TGTGCCAGCAGCCCGAGGACAGGGCGGGAGACCCAGTACTTC.

The chain carries TRBV18 and TRBJ1-2; D is perhaps TRBD1 (6 bases). This CDR3 is 14 amino acids long. Trimming pared 3 bases from V and 2 bases from J, leaving 10 bases between. Germline lookup yields CDR1 KGHSH and CDR2 LQKENI. CDR3 amino acids: CASSPVRGNYGYTF. The CDR3 DNA reads as TGTGCCAGCTCACCGGTCAGGGGAAACTATGGCTACACCTTC.

The rearrangement uses TRBV7-9 and TRBJ2-4; 8 positions match TRBD2. This CDR3 comprises 16 residues. Germline V gene sequence: CDR1 SEHNR, CDR2 FQNEAQ (reference sequence). J gave up 8 bases and V 3 bases, and 12 bases lay outside the gene matches. CDR3 sequence reads: CASSLLSGVPSYIQYF. The CDR3 DNA follows: TGTGCCAGCAGCTTGCTTAGCGGGGTACCAAGTTACATTCAGTACTTC.

The V call is TRBV28, the J call TRBJ2-3; 8 nucleotides line up with TRBD2. The V segment lost 2 bases and the J segment 2 bases; nucleotides outside the gene matches: 9. CDR3 length: 17 residues. CDR1 and CDR2 (germline): MDHEN, SYDVKM. For the CDR3, the DNA is TGTGCCAGCAGTTTACCTGGAGGCGGGAGGACCACAGATACGCAGTATTTT. As protein: CASSLPGGGRTTDTQYF.